The present entry profiles one TCR beta chain with its context. CDR1 and CDR2 (germline): KGHDR, SFDVKD. Trimming cost V 4 bases and J 8 bases; bases outside gene matches: 6. The CDR3 contains 14 residues. This record belongs to a study of blood T cell repertoires in COVID-19. Across the whole study: Sample material is recorded as cDNA or gDNA derived from T cells, B-cell-depleted T cells, or PBMCs.

Participants were aged 18 to 89 years from approximately 25 US areas. Each recovered donor of Cohort 3 presented with two negative PCRs, clearance, or symptom resolution. The authors' processing: Estimates of nucleated cell counts were drawn from the amplification of reference gene primers. Method: immunoSEQ multiplex PCR; TCRdb's copy keeps in-frame clones and lacks some. V, J and clone size reflect that table, while D and trimming were determined from the DNA. The sample records nearly 200,000 clones, 84% being singletons. The chain uses TRBV24-1 and TRBJ1-2; TRBD1 matches 10 bases. Sequencing input: PBMCs or T cells enriched from blood (not recorded which). This receptor was identified in a man in his forties who had recovered from COVID-19. The CDR3: CATSDSTGGYGYTF. In DNA, the CDR3 is TGTGCCACCAGTGACTCGACAGGGGGCTACGGCTACACCTTC.